This T cell receptor (beta chain) was recovered during a study of cytomegalovirus exposure and HLA in healthy donors. Findings and caveats of the study: Researchers had no immune exposure information except CMV serostatus available. A list of approximately 150 TCR beta chains associated with cytomegalovirus was given. In a later analysis, CMV-associated beta chains were mostly HLA-associated, it appeared.

About this clone itself: Its target is not known.

The CDR3 is 16 residues long. PCR amplification relied on 60 Vbeta primers (plus 13 Jbeta primers). The repertoire was sequenced with immunoSEQ multiplex PCR; TCRdb's copy has only in-frame clones and lacks some. The sample lists about 150,000 clones; 79% were seen once. This clonotype was obtained from a man aged 25 to 40 in good health and CMV-seropositive. This rearrangement joins TRBV21-1 to TRBJ2-3; the D call in the table, TRBD2, was not verified against the DNA. TRBV21-1 is reported as a pseudogene. The sequencing input was PBMCs. CDR3 bases: TGTGCCAGCAGCAAAAGGCGGCGGGAAAACACAGATACGCAGTATTTT. It codes for CASSKRRRENTDTQYF.